This TCR beta chain is drawn from a study of blood T cells in healthy people across ages. Drawn from each donor were 7.5 to 10 milliliters of peripheral blood. In this sample, this clonotype turned up a few times. Germline lookup yields CDR1 KGHSH and CDR2 LQKENI. The CDR3 sequence is 15 residues long. J lost 2 bases, V lost 8 bases, and 8 bases had no gene match. For the second PCR, which ran for about 6 to 11 cycles, a sample-barcoded 5' primer and a J-beta primer mix were used. From the 5' RACE reads, TCRdb called clonotypes with MiXCR, one entry per CDR3 protein. This table has more than 800,000 distinct CDR3 sequences, about 30% appearing once.

The TCR comes from a woman aged 80 or older in good health. Sequencing was done on a sample of blood. The V call is TRBV18, the J call TRBJ2-2, with TRBD1 matching 7 bases. CDR3 in DNA: TGTGCCAGCCAAGAACAGGGGAGAAACACCGGGGAGCTGTTTTTT. The encoded protein is CASQEQGRNTGELFF.